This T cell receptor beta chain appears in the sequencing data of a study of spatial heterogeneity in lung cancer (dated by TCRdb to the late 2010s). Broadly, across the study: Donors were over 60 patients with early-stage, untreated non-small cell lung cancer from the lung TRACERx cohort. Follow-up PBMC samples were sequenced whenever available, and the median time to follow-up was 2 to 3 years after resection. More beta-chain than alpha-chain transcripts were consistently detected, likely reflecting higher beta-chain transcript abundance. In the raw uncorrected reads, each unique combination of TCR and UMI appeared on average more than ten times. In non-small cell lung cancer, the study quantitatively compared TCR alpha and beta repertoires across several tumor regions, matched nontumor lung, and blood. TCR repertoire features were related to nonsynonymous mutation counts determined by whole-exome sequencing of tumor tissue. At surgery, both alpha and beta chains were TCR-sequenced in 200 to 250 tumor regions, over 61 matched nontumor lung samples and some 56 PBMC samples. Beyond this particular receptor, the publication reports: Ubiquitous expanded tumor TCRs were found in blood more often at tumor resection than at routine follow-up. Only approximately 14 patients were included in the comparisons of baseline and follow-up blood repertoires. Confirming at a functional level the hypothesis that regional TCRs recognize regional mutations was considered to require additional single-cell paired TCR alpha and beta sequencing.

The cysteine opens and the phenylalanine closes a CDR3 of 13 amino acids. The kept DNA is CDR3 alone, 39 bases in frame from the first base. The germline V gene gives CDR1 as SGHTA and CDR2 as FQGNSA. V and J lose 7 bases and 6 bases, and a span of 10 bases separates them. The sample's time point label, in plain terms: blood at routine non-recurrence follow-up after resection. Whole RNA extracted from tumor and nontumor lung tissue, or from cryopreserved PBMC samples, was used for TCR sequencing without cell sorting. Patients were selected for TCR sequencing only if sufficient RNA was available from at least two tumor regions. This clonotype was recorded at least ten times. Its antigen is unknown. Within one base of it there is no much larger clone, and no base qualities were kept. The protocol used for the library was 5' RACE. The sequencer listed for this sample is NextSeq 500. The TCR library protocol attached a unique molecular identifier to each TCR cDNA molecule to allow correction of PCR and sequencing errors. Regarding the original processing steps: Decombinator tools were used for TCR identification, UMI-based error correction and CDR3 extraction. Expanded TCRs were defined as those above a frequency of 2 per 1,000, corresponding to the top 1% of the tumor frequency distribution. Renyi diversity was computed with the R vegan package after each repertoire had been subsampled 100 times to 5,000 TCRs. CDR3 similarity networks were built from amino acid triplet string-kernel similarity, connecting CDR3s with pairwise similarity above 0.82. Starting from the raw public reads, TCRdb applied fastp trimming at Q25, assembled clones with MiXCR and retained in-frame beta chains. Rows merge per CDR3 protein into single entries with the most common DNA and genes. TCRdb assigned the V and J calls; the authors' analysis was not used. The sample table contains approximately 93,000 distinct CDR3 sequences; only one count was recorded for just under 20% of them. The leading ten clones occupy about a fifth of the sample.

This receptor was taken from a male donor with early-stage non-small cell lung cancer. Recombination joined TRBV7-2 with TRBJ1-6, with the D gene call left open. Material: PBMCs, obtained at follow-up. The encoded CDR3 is CASTPVGNSPLHF. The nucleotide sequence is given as TGTGCCAGCACCCCTGTCGGTAATTCACCCCTCCACTTT.